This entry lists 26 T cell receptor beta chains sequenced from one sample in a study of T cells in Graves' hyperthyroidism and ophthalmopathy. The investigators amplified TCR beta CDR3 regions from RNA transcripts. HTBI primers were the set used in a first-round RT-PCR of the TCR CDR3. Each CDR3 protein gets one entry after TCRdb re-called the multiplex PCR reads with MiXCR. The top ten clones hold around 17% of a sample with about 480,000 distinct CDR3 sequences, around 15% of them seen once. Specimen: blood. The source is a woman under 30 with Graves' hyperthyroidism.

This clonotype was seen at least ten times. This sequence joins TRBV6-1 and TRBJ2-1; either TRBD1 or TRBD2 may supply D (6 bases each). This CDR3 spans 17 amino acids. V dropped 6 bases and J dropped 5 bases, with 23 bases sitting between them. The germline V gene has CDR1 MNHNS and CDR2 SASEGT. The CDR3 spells CASRNAWGAGYDNEQFF. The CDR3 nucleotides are TGTGCCAGCAGGAATGCCTGGGGGGCGGGATATGACAATGAGCAGTTCTTC.

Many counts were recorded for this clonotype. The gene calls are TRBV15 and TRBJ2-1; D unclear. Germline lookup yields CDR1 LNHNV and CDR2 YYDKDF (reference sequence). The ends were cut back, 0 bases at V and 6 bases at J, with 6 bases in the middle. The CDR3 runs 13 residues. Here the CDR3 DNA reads TGTGCCACCAGCAGAGATTTGGGCAATGAGCAGTTCTTC. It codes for CATSRDLGNEQFF.

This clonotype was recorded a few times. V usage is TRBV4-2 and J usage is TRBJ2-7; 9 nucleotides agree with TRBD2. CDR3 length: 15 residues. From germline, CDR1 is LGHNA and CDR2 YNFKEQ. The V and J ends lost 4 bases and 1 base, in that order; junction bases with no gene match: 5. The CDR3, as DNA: TGTGCCAGCAGCCCGGGACTAGCCCCGTCCTACGAGCAGTACTTC. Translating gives CASSPGLAPSYEQYF.

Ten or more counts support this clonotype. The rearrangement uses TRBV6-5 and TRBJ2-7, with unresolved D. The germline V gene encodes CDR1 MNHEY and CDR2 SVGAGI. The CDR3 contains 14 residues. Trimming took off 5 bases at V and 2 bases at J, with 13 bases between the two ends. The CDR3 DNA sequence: TGTGCCAGCAGTACTCGGACGAGAACCTACGAGCAGTACTTC. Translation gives CASSTRTRTYEQYF.

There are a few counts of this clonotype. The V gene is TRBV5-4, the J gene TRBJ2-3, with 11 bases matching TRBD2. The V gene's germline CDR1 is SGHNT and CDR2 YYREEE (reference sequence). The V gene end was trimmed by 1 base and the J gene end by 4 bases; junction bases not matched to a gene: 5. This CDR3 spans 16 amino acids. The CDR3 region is CASSLRLAGGPDTQYF. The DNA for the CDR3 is TGTGCCAGCAGCTTGCGGCTAGCGGGAGGTCCAGATACGCAGTATTTT.

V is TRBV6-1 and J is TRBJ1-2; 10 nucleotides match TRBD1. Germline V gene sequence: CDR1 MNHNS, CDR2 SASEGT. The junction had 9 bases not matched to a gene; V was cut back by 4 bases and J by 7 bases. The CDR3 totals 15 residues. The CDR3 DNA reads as TGTGCCAGCAGTGGGAGGGGACAGGGGATTCGTGGCTACACCTTC. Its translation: CASSGRGQGIRGYTF.

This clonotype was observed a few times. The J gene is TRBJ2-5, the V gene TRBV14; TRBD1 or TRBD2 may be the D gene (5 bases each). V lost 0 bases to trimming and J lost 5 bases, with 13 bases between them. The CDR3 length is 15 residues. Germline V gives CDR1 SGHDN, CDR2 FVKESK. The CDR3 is CASSQDVGVRETQYF. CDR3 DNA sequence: TGTGCCAGCAGCCAAGACGTGGGGGTCAGGGAGACCCAGTACTTC.

This CDR3 reads CASSLDRGYGNTIYF. DNA for the CDR3: TGTGCCAGCAGCTTAGACCGCGGGTATGGAAACACCATATATTTT. V usage is TRBV7-6 and J usage is TRBJ1-3; no firm D call. CDR1 and CDR2 from the germline V gene are SGHVS and FNYEAQ. The length of the CDR3 is 15 residues. Deletions cut 1 base from V and 3 bases from J, with 10 bases between.

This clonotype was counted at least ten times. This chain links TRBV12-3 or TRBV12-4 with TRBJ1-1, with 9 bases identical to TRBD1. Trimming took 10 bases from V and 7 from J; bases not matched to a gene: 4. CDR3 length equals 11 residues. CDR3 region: CAIGQGIEAFF. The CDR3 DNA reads TGTGCCATTGGACAGGGGATTGAAGCTTTCTTT.

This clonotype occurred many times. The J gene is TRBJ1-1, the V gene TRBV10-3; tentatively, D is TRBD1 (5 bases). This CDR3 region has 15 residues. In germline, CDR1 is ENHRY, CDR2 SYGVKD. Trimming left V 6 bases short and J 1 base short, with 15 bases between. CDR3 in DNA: TGTGCCATCAGCCCTGTGGTAACAGGGAACACTGAAGCTTTCTTT. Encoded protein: CAISPVVTGNTEAFF.

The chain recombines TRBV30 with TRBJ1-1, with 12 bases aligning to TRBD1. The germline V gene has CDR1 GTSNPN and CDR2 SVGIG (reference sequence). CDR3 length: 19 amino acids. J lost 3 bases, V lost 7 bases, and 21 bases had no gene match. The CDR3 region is CASLKAIGTGGVYDTEAFF. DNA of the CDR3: TGTGCCTCACTCAAAGCGATCGGGACAGGGGGCGTCTATGACACTGAAGCTTTCTTT.

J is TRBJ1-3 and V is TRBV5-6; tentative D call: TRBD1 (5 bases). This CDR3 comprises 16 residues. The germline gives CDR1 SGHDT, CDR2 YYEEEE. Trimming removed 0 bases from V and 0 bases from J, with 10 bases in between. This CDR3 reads CASSLGGGGSGNTIYF. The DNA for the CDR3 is TGTGCCAGCAGCTTGGGAGGCGGGGGCTCTGGAAACACCATATATTTT. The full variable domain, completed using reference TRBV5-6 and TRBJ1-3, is DAGVTQSPTHLIKTRGQQVTLRCSPKSGHDTVSWYQQALGQGPQFIFQYYEEEERQRGNFPDRFSGHQFPNYSSELNVNALLLGDSALYLCASSLGGGGSGNTIYFGEGSWLTVV.

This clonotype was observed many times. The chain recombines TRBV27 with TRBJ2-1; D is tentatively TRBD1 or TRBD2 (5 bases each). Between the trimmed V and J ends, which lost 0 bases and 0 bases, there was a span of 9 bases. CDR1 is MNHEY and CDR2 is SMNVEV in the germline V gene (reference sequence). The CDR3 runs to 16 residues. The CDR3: CASSLSGESSYNEQFF. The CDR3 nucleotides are TGTGCCAGCAGTTTATCAGGGGAGAGCTCCTACAATGAGCAGTTCTTC.

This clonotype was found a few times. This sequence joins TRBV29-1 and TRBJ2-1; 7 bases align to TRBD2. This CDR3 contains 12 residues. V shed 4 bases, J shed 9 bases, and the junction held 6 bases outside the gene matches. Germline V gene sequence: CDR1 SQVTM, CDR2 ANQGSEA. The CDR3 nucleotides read TGCAGCGTTGGGACTAGTCATGGTGAGCAGTTCTTC. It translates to CSVGTSHGEQFF.

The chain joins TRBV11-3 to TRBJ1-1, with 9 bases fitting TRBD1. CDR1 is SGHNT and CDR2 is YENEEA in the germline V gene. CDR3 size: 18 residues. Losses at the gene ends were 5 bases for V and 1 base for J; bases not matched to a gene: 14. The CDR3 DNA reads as TGTGCCAGCAGCCAAGATAAGTGGACAGGGGCGGCGAACACTGAAGCTTTCTTT. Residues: CASSQDKWTGAANTEAFF.

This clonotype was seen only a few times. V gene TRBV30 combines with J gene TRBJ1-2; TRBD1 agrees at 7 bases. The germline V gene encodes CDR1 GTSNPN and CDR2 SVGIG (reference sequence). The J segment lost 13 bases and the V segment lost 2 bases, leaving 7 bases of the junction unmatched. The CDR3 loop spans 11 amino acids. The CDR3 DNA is TGTGCCTGGAGTACGGGGACAGTTTCCACCTTC. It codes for CAWSTGTVSTF. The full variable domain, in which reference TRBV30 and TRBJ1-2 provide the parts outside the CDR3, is SQTIHQWPATLVQPVGSPLSLECTVEGTSNPNLYWYRQAAGRGLQLLFYSVGIGQISSEVPQNLSASRPQDRQFILSSKKLLLSDSGFYLCAWSTGTVSTFGSGTRLTVV.

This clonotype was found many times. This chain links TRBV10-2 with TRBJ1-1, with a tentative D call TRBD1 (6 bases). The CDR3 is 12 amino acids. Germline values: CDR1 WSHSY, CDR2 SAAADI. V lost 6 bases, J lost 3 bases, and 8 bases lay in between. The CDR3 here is CASRGQYTEAFF. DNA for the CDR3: TGCGCCAGCAGGGGACAATACACTGAAGCTTTCTTT.

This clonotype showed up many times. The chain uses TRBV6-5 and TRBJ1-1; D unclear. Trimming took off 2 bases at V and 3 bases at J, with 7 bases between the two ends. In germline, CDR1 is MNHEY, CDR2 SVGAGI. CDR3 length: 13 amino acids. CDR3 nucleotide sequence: TGTGCCAGCAGTTACGAGGAGCACACTGAAGCTTTCTTT. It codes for CASSYEEHTEAFF.

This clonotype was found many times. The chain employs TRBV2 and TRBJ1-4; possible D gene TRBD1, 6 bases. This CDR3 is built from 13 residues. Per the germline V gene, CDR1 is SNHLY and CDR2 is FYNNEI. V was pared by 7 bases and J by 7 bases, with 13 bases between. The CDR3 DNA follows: TGTGCCAGCATTGCAGGGGCGGGTGAAAAACTGTTTTTT. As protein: CASIAGAGEKLFF.

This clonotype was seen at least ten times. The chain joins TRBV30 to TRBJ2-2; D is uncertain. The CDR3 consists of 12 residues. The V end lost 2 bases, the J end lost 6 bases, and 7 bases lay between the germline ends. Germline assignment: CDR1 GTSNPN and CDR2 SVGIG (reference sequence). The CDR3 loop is CAWSNIAGELFF. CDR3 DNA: TGTGCCTGGAGTAATATCGCCGGGGAGCTGTTTTTT.

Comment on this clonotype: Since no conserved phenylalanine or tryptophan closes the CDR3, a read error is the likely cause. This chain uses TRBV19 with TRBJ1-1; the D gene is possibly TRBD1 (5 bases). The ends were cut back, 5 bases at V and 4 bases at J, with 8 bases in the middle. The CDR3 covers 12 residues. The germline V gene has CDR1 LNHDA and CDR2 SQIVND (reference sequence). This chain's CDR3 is CASSFGATEAFS. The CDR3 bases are TGTGCCAGTAGTTTCGGGGCCACTGAAGCTTTCTCT.

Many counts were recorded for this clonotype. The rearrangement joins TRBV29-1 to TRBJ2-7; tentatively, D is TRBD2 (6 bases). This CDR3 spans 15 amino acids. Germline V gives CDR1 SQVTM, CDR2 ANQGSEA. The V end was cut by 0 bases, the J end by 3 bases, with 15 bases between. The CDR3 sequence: CSVEEAGSEVYEQYF. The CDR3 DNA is TGCAGCGTTGAAGAGGCGGGATCCGAAGTCTACGAGCAGTACTTC.

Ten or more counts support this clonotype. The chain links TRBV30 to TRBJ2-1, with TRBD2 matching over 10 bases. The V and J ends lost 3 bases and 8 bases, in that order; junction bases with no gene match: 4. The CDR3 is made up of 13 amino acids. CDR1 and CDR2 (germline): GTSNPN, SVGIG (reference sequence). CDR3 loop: CAWRGSGRYEQFF. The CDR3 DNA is TGTGCCTGGAGGGGTAGCGGGAGGTATGAGCAGTTCTTC. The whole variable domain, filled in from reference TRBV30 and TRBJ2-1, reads SQTIHQWPATLVQPVGSPLSLECTVEGTSNPNLYWYRQAAGRGLQLLFYSVGIGQISSEVPQNLSASRPQDRQFILSSKKLLLSDSGFYLCAWRGSGRYEQFFGPGTRLTVL.

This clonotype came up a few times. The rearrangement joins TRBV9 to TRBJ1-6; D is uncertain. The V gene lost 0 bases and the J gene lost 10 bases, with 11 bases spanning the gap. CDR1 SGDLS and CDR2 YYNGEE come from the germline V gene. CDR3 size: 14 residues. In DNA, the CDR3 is TGTGCCAGCAGCGTAGAGGAAAGAAGGTCACCCCTCCACTTT. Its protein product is CASSVEERRSPLHF.

The CDR3 protein is CASRATGGLGDIQYF. The CDR3 DNA is TGTGCCAGCAGGGCGACAGGGGGTTTGGGGGACATTCAGTACTTC. The chain joins TRBV6-1 to TRBJ2-4; 9 positions match TRBD1. Germline V gives CDR1 MNHNS, CDR2 SASEGT. Trimming took 6 bases from V and 8 from J; bases not matched to a gene: 11. The CDR3 length is 15 residues.

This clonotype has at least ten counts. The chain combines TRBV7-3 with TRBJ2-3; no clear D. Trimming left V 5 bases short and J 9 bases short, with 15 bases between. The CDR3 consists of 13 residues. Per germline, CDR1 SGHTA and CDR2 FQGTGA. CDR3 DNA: TGTGCCAGCAGCCCGGACGTTTCGCCGACGCAGTATTTT. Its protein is CASSPDVSPTQYF.